This TCR beta chain came from a study of blood T cell repertoires in COVID-19. The overall study: COVID-19 samples, acute and convalescent, were from the United States, Italy and Spain.

Symptom resolution, clearance, or two negative PCRs marked the recovered donors of Cohort 3. This clone appeared once. Germline values: CDR1 SGHAT, CDR2 FQNNGV. V gave up 0 bases and J gave up 6 bases, with 10 bases separating them. CDR3 length: 14 residues. How the authors handled the data: Researchers report that nucleated cell counts were estimated from reference gene primer amplification. Measured with immunoSEQ multiplex PCR; TCRdb has only the in-frame clones, and not every one. That table is the source of V, J and clone size, and D and trimming were worked out from the DNA. The sample lists about 350,000 clones, approximately 84% occurring once.

The chain links TRBV11-2 to TRBJ2-3; the D is unclear. The clonotype originates from a woman in her thirties who had recovered from COVID-19. The sample was PBMCs or T cells enriched from blood (not recorded which). Here the CDR3 DNA reads TGTGCCAGCAGCTTAGAATCTGGCCCGGATACGCAGTATTTT. Translation: CASSLESGPDTQYF. The variable domain in full, with the rest retrieved from reference TRBV11-2 and TRBJ2-3, is EAGVAQSPRYKIIEKRQSVAFWCNPISGHATLYWYQQILGQGPKLLIQFQNNGVVDDSQLPKDRFSAERLKGVDSTLKIQPAKLEDSAVYLCASSLESGPDTQYFGPGTRLTVL.